The clone carrying this T cell receptor (beta chain) was detected a few times. TCRdb itself ran the 5' RACE reads through MiXCR, one entry per CDR3 protein. The sample contains around 320,000 distinct CDR3 sequences, roughly 20% of which appear only once. The sample comes from a study of CD8 T cells in ankylosing spondylitis. CDR1 is ENHRY, CDR2 SYGVKD, per germline. Trimming left V 10 bases short and J 8 bases short, with 28 bases between. This CDR3 is 16 amino acids long. V usage is TRBV10-3 and J usage is TRBJ2-3; tentatively, D is TRBD1 or TRBD2 (8 bases each). The sequenced sample consisted of blood, either unsorted or a sorted T cell fraction (not recorded which). This TCR was recovered from a female donor with ankylosing spondylitis or in good health (not recorded which). The DNA for the CDR3 is TGTGCCACCGAGGGACAGGCGGGCCGAAGCGGGGGTACGCAGTATTTT. Encoded protein: CATEGQAGRSGGTQYF.